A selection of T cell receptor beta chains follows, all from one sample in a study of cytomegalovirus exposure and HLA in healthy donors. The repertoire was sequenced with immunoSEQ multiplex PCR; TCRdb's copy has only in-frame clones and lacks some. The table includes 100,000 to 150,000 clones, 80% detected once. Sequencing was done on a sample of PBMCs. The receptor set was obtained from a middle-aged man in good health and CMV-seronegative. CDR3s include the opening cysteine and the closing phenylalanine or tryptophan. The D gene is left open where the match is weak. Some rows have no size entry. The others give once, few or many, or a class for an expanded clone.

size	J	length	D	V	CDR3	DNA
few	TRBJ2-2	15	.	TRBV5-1	CASSLSVQSGGELFF	TGCGCCAGCAGCTTGTCAGTTCAGTCGGGCGGGGAGCTGTTTTTT
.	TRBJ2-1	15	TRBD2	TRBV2	CASSPTSGAYNEQFF	TGTGCCAGCAGTCCGACTAGCGGGGCGTACAATGAGCAGTTCTTC
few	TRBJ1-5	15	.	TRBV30	CAWTRRGRSNQPQHF	TGTGCCTGGACCAGGCGGGGAAGAAGCAATCAGCCCCAGCATTTT
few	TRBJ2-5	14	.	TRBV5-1	CASSVGGGQGTQYF	TGCGCCAGCAGCGTTGGAGGGGGCCAGGGGACCCAGTACTTC
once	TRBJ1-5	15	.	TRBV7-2	CASSLWAGSNQPQHF	TGTGCCAGCAGCTTATGGGCAGGTAGCAATCAGCCCCAGCATTTT
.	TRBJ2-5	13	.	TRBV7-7	CASSSDSQETQYF	TGTGCCAGCAGCTCGGACAGCCAAGAGACCCAGTACTTC
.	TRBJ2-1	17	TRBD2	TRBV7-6	CASSPQTSGGAYNEQFF	TGTGCCAGCAGCCCCCAGACTAGCGGGGGAGCTTACAATGAGCAGTTCTTC
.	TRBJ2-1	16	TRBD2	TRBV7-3	CASSLTSGRAYNEQFF	TGTGCCAGCAGCTTGACTAGCGGGAGGGCCTACAATGAGCAGTTCTTC
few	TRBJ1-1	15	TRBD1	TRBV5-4	CASSYTGTGRTEAFF	TGTGCCAGCAGCTATACCGGGACAGGGAGGACTGAAGCTTTCTTT
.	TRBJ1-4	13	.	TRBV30	CAWGFQGNEKLFF	TGTGCCTGGGGCTTTCAGGGAAATGAAAAACTGTTTTTT
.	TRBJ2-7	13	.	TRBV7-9	CASSLSPLYEQYF	TGTGCCAGCAGCTTGTCCCCTCTTTACGAGCAGTACTTC
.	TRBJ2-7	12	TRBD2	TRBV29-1	CSAKGGSYEQYF	TGCAGCGCCAAGGGAGGGTCCTACGAGCAGTACTTC
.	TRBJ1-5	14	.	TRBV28	CASRSGGSGQPQHF	TGTGCCAGCAGGTCCGGGGGTTCGGGCCAGCCCCAGCATTTT
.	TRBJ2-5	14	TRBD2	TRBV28	CASSNPGREKTQYF	TGTGCCAGCAGCAACCCCGGGCGGGAGAAGACCCAGTACTTC
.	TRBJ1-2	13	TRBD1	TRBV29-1	CSVAGQGRSGYTF	TGCAGCGTTGCTGGACAGGGTAGATCTGGCTACACCTTC
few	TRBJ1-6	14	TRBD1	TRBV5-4	CASSLQGTDSPLHF	TGTGCCAGCAGCCTACAGGGGACCGATTCACCCCTCCACTTT
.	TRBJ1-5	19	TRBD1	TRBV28	CASSFPQGQGVYSNQPQHF	TGTGCCAGCAGTTTCCCCCAAGGGCAGGGGGTCTATAGCAATCAGCCCCAGCATTTT
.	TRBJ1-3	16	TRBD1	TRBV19	CASRRTGTASGNTIYF	TGTGCCAGTAGGAGAACCGGGACAGCCTCTGGAAACACCATATATTTT
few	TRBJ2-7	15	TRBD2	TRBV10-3	CAISAGTSDLYEQYF	TGTGCCATCAGTGCCGGGACTAGCGATCTCTACGAGCAGTACTTC
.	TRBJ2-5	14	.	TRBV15	CATSRGPGGETQYF	TGTGCCACCAGCAGAGGCCCGGGTGGGGAGACCCAGTACTTC
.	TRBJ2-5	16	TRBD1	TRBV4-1	CASSQDRARGQETQYF	TGCGCCAGCAGCCAAGATCGGGCCAGGGGGCAAGAGACCCAGTACTTC
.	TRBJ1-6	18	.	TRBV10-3	CAISEGWGLDSYNSPLHF	TGTGCCATCAGTGAGGGGTGGGGGCTGGACTCCTATAATTCACCCCTCCACTTT
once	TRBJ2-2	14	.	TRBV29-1	CSVGWLANTGELFF	TGCAGCGTTGGTTGGCTAGCAAACACCGGGGAGCTGTTTTTT
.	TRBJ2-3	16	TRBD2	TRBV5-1	CASSSGGTTSTDTQYF	TGCGCCAGCAGTAGCGGGGGGACCACTAGCACAGATACGCAGTATTTT
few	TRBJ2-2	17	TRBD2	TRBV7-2	CASSQSGTSGGTGELFF	TGTGCCAGCAGCCAATCCGGGACTAGCGGAGGGACCGGGGAGCTGTTTTTT
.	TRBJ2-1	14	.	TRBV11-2	CASSLNSLGGEQFF	TGTGCCAGCAGCTTAAACTCACTGGGGGGTGAGCAGTTCTTC
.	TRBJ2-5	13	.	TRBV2	CAGHRAVQETQYF	TGTGCCGGACACAGGGCCGTTCAAGAGACCCAGTACTTC
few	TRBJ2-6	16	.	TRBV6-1	CASSEAFSSGANVLTF	TGTGCCAGCAGTGAAGCGTTCAGCTCTGGGGCCAACGTCCTGACTTTC
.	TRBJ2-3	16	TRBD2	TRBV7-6	CASSYTGAGGGDTQYF	TGTGCCAGCAGCTACACCGGAGCGGGGGGCGGTGATACGCAGTATTTT
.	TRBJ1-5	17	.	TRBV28	CASTGRGRGYSNQPQHF	TGTGCTAGTACTGGGAGGGGCAGGGGATATAGCAATCAGCCCCAGCATTTT
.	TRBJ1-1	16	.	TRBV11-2	CASSQHTRGGNTEAFF	TGTGCCAGCAGCCAACATACGAGGGGGGGCAACACTGAAGCTTTCTTT
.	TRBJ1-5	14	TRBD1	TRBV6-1	CASQTGNSNQPQHF	TGTGCCAGCCAGACAGGGAACAGCAATCAGCCCCAGCATTTT
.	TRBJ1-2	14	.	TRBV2	CASSERGGNYGYTF	TGTGCCAGCAGTGAGAGAGGGGGTAACTATGGCTACACCTTC
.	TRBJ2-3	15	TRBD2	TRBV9	CASSVASGRTDTQYF	TGTGCCAGCAGCGTAGCTAGCGGGAGGACAGATACGCAGTATTTT
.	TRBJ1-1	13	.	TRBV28	CASSSPLYTEAFF	TGTGCCAGCAGTTCCCCCCTATACACTGAAGCTTTCTTT
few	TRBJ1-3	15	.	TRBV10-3	CAISTNQQAGNTIYF	TGTGCCATCAGTACAAACCAACAGGCTGGAAACACCATATATTTT
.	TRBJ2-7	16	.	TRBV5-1	CASSRGAKANNYEQYF	TGCGCCAGCAGCCGGGGGGCCAAGGCCAACAACTACGAGCAGTACTTC
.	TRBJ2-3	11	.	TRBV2	CASSYADTQYF	TGTGCCAGCAGCTACGCAGATACGCAGTATTTT
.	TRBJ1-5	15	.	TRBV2	CASTLARGLNQPQHF	TGTGCCAGCACCCTAGCGAGGGGTCTCAATCAGCCCCAGCATTTT
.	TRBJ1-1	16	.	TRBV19	CASRGRGGAVRTEAFF	TGTGCCAGTAGGGGACGTGGGGGGGCAGTGCGGACTGAAGCTTTCTTT
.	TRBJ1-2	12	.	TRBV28	CASREANYGYTF	TGTGCCAGCAGGGAGGCAAACTATGGCTACACCTTC
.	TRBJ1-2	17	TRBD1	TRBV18	CASSPEGSSGGYYGYTF	TGTGCCAGCTCACCAGAAGGGTCTTCAGGGGGGTACTATGGCTACACCTTC
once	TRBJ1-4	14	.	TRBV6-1	CASSELAGNEKLFF	TGTGCCAGCAGTGAGTTGGCAGGAAACGAAAAACTGTTTTTT
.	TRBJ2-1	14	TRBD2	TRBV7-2	CASSLVVTSGGRFF	TGTGCCAGCAGCTTAGTTGTGACTAGCGGGGGGCGGTTCTTC